The 13 T cell receptor beta chains listed next were all sequenced from one sample in a study of early T cells in non-severe SARS-CoV-2 infection. TCRdb itself ran the 5' RACE reads through MiXCR, one entry per CDR3 protein. Of about 90,000 distinct CDR3 sequences in the sample, around an eighth were seen once. Specimen: whole blood. These receptors originate from an adult who was a healthcare worker with PCR-confirmed SARS-CoV-2 infection or an uninfected control (not recorded which).

The genes are TRBV10-3 and TRBJ2-1; 7 nucleotides align to TRBD2. Germline CDR1 ENHRY, CDR2 SYGVKD. V lost 8 bases to trimming and J lost 7 bases; unmatched junction nucleotides: 17. CDR3 length: 16 amino acids. The CDR3 region has the DNA TGTGCCATCTCCTCACCCGGGCGGGAGATAGAGAATGAGCAGTTCTTC. Translated, it gives CAISSPGREIENEQFF.

The V gene is TRBV18, the J gene TRBJ1-1; possible D gene TRBD1, 6 bases. Germline V gene sequence: CDR1 KGHSH, CDR2 LQKENI. The CDR3 consists of 16 residues. Trimming pared 3 bases from V and 4 bases from J, leaving 18 bases between. The CDR3 nucleotides read TGTGCCAGCTCACCCCCCGGGCTAATGGGGGCCACTGAAGCTTTCTTT. It yields the protein CASSPPGLMGATEAFF.

The sample holds a few counts of this clonotype. The chain couples TRBV18 to TRBJ2-1; 7 nucleotides agree with TRBD2. This CDR3 has 13 amino acids. Germline V gene data show CDR1 as KGHSH and CDR2 as LQKENI. The V and J ends lost 4 bases and 8 bases, in that order; junction bases with no gene match: 5. Written as DNA, the CDR3 is TGTGCCAGCTCACGCGGGAGATCGGATGAGCAGTTCTTC. This gives the protein CASSRGRSDEQFF.

This clonotype was recorded a few times. This chain joins TRBV10-3 and TRBJ2-3; D not certain. Germline CDR1 is ENHRY and CDR2 is SYGVKD. The length of the CDR3 is 14 residues. Trimming shortened V by 6 bases and J by 0 bases, and 10 bases separated the two germline ends. The CDR3 spells CAIRDPGSTDTQYF. The CDR3, as DNA: TGTGCCATCAGAGACCCGGGTAGCACAGATACGCAGTATTTT.

This clonotype turned up a few times. V usage is TRBV20-1 and J usage is TRBJ2-5; the match to TRBD1 covers 9 bases. CDR3 length: 14 amino acids. Germline assignment: CDR1 DFQATT and CDR2 SNEGSKA (reference sequence). The trim removed 6 bases at V and 5 bases at J, leaving 10 bases unmatched. CDR3 bases: TGCAGTGCAGGAGGGGGGACAGGGTACGAGACCCAGTACTTC. It codes for CSAGGGTGYETQYF.

V and J are TRBV30 and TRBJ1-2, with 7 bases matching TRBD1. CDR1 and CDR2 (germline): GTSNPN, SVGIG (reference sequence). J gave up 6 bases and V 4 bases, and 8 bases lay outside the gene matches. The CDR3 is 13 amino acids. The CDR3 sequence: CAWKAGGKDGYTF. The CDR3, as DNA: TGTGCCTGGAAGGCAGGGGGTAAAGATGGCTACACCTTC.

This clonotype came up a few times. The rearrangement uses TRBV27 and TRBJ1-1; D not certain. With 10 bases removed from V and 4 bases from J, the gap between germline ends came to 10 bases. This CDR3 contains 11 residues. From germline, CDR1 is MNHEY and CDR2 SMNVEV (reference sequence). This CDR3 is CATYSGTEAFF. DNA for the CDR3: TGTGCCACCTATTCGGGCACTGAAGCTTTCTTT.

This clonotype has only a few counts. J is TRBJ2-2 and V is TRBV5-1; D unresolved. The CDR3 loop spans 17 amino acids. Between the trimmed V and J ends, which lost 1 base and 0 bases, there was a span of 13 bases. CDR1 SGHRS and CDR2 YFSETQ come from the germline V gene. The DNA of the CDR3 is TGCGCCAGCAGCTTGAGGCACACCGCCTCGAACACCGGGGAGCTGTTTTTT. This codes for CASSLRHTASNTGELFF.

Remarks on this clonotype: The junction shows a germline mismatch at one end, possibly a read error. The chain employs TRBV7-9 and TRBJ2-5; TRBD1 might be the D (7 bases). CDR3 length: 16 amino acids. Germline V CDR1 and CDR2: SEHNR, FQNEAQ (reference sequence). CDR3 DNA: TGTGCCAGCAGCCTAGCAGGGGGACTTCCCCGAGAGACCCAGTACTTC. It is translated as CASSLAGGLPRETQYF.

This clonotype was picked up a small number of times. The V gene is TRBV11-3, the J gene TRBJ1-1; D possibly corresponds to TRBD1 (6 bases). Per the germline V gene, CDR1 is SGHNT and CDR2 is YENEEA. The ends were cut back, 3 bases at V and 1 base at J, with 9 bases in the middle. This CDR3 has 14 residues. The CDR3, as DNA: TGTGCCAGCAGCTTCGCAGGGGAGAACACTGAAGCTTTCTTT. Translated: CASSFAGENTEAFF. The full variable domain, with the rest looked up from reference TRBV11-3 and TRBJ1-1, is EAGVVQSPRYKIIEKKQPVAFWCNPISGHNTLYWYLQNLGQGPELLIRYENEEAVDDSQLPKDRFSAERLKGVDSTLKIQPAELGDSAVYLCASSFAGENTEAFFGQGTRLTVV.

The sample holds a few counts of this clonotype. The V and J genes are TRBV6-5 and TRBJ1-1; D unclear. The germline V and J ends were trimmed by 3 bases and 4 bases, with 3 bases remaining between them. CDR1 MNHEY and CDR2 SVGAGI come from the germline V gene. The CDR3 is 11 residues long. CDR3 protein: CASSYGTEAFF. In DNA form, the CDR3 reads TGTGCCAGCAGTTATGGCACTGAAGCTTTCTTT.

As to this clonotype: A read error may be the cause here, since a much bigger clone is one base away. V usage is TRBV2 and J usage is TRBJ2-1; tentatively, D is TRBD2 (6 bases). CDR3 length equals 11 residues. The germline V gene has CDR1 SNHLY and CDR2 FYNNEI. The CDR3 loop is CAGSTGSAQFF. CDR3 nucleotides: TGTGCCGGCAGTACCGGGAGCGCGCAGTTCTTC.

This clonotype was found once. A much larger clone differs by one base, so this may be a read error. The J gene is TRBJ2-1, the V gene TRBV24-1; TRBD2 agrees at 11 bases. J was trimmed by 7 bases and V by 4 bases; bases with no gene match: 8. CDR1 and CDR2 (germline): KGHDR, SFDVKD. The CDR3 runs 16 residues. The CDR3 coding sequence is TGTGCCACCAGTGACCCAGGGACTAGCGGCTATAATGAGCAGTTCTTC. It specifies CATSDPGTSGYNEQFF.